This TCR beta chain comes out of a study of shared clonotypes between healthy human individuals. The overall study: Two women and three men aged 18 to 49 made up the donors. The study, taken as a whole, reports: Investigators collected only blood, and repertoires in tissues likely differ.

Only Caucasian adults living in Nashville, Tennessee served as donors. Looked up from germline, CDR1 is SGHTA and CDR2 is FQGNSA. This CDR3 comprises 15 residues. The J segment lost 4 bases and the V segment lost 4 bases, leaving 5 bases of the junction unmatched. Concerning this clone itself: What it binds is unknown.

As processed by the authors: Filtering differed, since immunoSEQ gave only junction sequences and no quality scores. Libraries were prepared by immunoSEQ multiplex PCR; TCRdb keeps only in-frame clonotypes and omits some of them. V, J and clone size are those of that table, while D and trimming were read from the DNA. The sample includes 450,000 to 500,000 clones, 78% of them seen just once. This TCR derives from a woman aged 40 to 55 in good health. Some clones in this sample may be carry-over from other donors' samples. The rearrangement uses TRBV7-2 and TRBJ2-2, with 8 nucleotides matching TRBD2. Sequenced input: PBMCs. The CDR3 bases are TGTGCCAGCAGCTGGGGCGCGGGGGGCACCGGGGAGCTGTTTTTT. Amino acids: CASSWGAGGTGELFF.